This T cell receptor beta chain came from a study of T cells of healthy individuals. This clonotype has only a few counts. The CDR3 has 14 residues. V gave up 4 bases and J gave up 9 bases; unmatched junction bases: 9. The V gene's germline CDR1 is MDHEN and CDR2 SYDVKM. One entry per CDR3 protein, called by TCRdb with MiXCR from the 5' RACE reads. The repertoire consists of more than 85,000 distinct CDR3 sequences, with around 17% occurring once and the leading ten covering more than 5.5%. This chain connects TRBV28 to TRBJ2-1, with 7 bases matching TRBD2. The clonotype was recovered from a human donor in good health. CDR3 sequence: CASSSYSTSIEQFF. In DNA form, the CDR3 reads TGTGCCAGCAGTTCCTACTCGACTAGCATTGAGCAGTTCTTC.